These T cell receptor beta chains were read from a single sample in a study of cytomegalovirus exposure and HLA in healthy donors. TCRdb's table, derived via immunoSEQ multiplex PCR, lists solely in-frame clones and lacks some. The table lists approximately 170,000 clones, 75% to 80% of them singletons. Sequencing used PBMCs. These receptors came from a woman aged 40 to 49 in good health and CMV-seropositive. CDR3s leave out the opening cysteine and the closing phenylalanine or tryptophan.

CDR3: ASSFYQGIYEQY
V: TRBV11-2

CDR3: ASSDNTDTQY
V: TRBV10-1

CDR3: ASSRGAGDPGNEQY
V: TRBV7-8

CDR3: ASSPSGANVLT
V: TRBV7-2

CDR3: ASSPQETQY
V: TRBV2

CDR3: ASGSRTNLNTGELF
V: TRBV12-5

CDR3: ASSSSTPNYGYT
V: TRBV7-8

CDR3: ASSGGQGGYEQY
V: TRBV5-5

CDR3: ASSTRGPIYNEQF
V: TRBV2

CDR3: ASSIDPREGRETQY
V: TRBV19

CDR3: ASSYGPQAGENI
V: TRBV6-6

CDR3: ASSLAQGGTEAF
V: TRBV13

CDR3: ASSLVGPIPSNEQF
V: TRBV7-2

CDR3: ASRSPGRVPDTEAF
V: TRBV28